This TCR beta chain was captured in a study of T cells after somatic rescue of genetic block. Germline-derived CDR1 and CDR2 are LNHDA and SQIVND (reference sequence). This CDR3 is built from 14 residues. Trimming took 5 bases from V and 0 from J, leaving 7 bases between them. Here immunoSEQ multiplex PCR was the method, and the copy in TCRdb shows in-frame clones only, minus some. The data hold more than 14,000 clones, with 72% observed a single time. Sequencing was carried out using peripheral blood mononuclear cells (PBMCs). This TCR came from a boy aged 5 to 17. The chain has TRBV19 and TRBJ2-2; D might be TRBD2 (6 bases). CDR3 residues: CASSVAANTGELFF. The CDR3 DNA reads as TGTGCCAGTAGTGTAGCGGCGAACACCGGGGAGCTGTTTTTT. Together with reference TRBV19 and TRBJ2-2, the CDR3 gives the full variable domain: DGGITQSPKYLFRKEGQNVTLSCEQNLNHDAMYWYRQDPGQGLRLIYYSQIVNDFQKGDIAEGYSVSREKKESFPLTVTSAQKNPTAFYLCASSVAANTGELFFGEGSRLTVL.